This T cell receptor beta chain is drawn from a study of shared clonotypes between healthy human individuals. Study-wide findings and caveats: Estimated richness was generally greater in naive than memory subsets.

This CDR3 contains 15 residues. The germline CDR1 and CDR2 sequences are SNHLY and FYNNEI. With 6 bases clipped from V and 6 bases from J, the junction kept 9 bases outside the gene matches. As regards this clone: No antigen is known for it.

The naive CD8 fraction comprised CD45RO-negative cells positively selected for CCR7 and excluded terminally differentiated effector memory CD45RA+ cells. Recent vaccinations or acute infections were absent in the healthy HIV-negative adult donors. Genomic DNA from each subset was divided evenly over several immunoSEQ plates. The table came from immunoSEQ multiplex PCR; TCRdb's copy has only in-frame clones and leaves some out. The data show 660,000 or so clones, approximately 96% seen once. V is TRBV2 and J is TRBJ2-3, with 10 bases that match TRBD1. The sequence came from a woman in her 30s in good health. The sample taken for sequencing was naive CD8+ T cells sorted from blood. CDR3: CASRPDRGWLDTQYF. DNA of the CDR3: TGTGCCAGCAGGCCGGACAGGGGGTGGTTGGATACGCAGTATTTT.